These 11 T cell receptor beta chains came from one sample sequenced in a study of beta chain features in type 1 diabetes. General study findings and limits: A moderate, significant TCRB CDR3 shortening appeared in type 1 diabetes across four CD4+ subsets.

The study reverse transcribed the entire isolated RNA, so it sequenced expressed TCRB transcripts. TCRdb keeps only in-frame clones here, not all; method: immunoSEQ multiplex PCR. The sample consists of hundreds of thousands of clones, over 10% of them appearing once. The antigens for these receptors are not known. Input material: naive CD4+ T cells from blood. The receptors derive from a young man with type 1 diabetes.

This clone has more than one count but fewer than ten. The chain links TRBV27 to TRBJ1-4; no reliable D call. The CDR3 runs to 12 residues. Trimming stripped 9 bases from V and 8 bases from J, with 13 bases between. CDR1 and CDR2 from the germline V gene are MNHEY and SMNVEV (reference sequence). Written as DNA, the CDR3 is TGTGCCAGTGGGCCGCTGAGGGAAAAACTGTTTTTT. Its protein product is CASGPLREKLFF.

The genes are TRBV5-1 and TRBJ2-5; no clear D. The CDR3 extends over 13 amino acids. The germline V gene has CDR1 SGHRS and CDR2 YFSETQ. V lost 0 bases to trimming and J lost 5 bases, with 8 bases between them. The CDR3 sequence: CASSLEGTETQYF. DNA of the CDR3: TGCGCCAGCAGCTTGGAGGGAACGGAGACCCAGTACTTC. The whole variable domain, remainder taken from reference TRBV5-1 and TRBJ2-5, is KAGVTQTPRYLIKTRGQQVTLSCSPISGHRSVSWYQQTPGQGLQFLFEYFSETQRNKGNFPGRFSGRQFSNSRSEMNVSTLELGDSALYLCASSLEGTETQYFGPGTRLLVL.

The chain has TRBV5-1 and TRBJ2-1, with TRBD2 matching over 10 bases. The CDR3 length is 15 residues. The germline V gene encodes CDR1 SGHRS and CDR2 YFSETQ. V lost 0 bases and J lost 5; bases outside the gene matches: 2. DNA for the CDR3: TGCGCCAGCAGCTTGGTACTAGCGGGGCACAATGAGCAGTTCTTC. This translates into CASSLVLAGHNEQFF.

This clone was counted between two and nine times. This chain uses TRBV5-4 with TRBJ2-5; a weak D match, TRBD1 (6 bases). V lost 5 bases and J lost 5, with 13 bases in between. The CDR3 is 13 residues long. Germline CDR1 reads SGHNT; CDR2 reads YYREEE (reference sequence). The CDR3 is CASSTGLEETQYF. In DNA, the CDR3 is TGTGCCAGCAGTACAGGGCTTGAGGAGACCCAGTACTTC.

The chain links TRBV6-5 to TRBJ2-3, with TRBD2 matching 9 bases. Germline CDR1 reads MNHEY; CDR2 reads SVGAGI. Losses at the gene ends were 5 bases for V and 5 bases for J; bases not matched to a gene: 8. CDR3 length equals 15 residues. The CDR3 spells CASSAIAGAVDTQYF. Here the CDR3 DNA reads TGTGCCAGCAGTGCCATAGCGGGGGCGGTAGATACGCAGTATTTT.

The chain carries TRBV28 and TRBJ2-7; tentatively, D is TRBD1 (6 bases). The CDR3 totals 14 residues. Looked up from germline, CDR1 is MDHEN and CDR2 is SYDVKM. V was shortened by 8 bases and J by 5 bases, with 19 bases between the two germline ends. Written as DNA, the CDR3 is TGTGCCAGCTATTCTGGGGACAAGTCCCACGAGCAGTACTTC. Its translation: CASYSGDKSHEQYF.

V usage is TRBV10-1 and J usage is TRBJ2-6; no clear D gene. Trimming pared 2 bases from V and 4 bases from J, leaving 6 bases between. The germline CDR1 and CDR2 sequences are WNHNN and SYGVQD (reference sequence). The CDR3 length is 14 residues. Written as DNA, the CDR3 is TGCGCCAGCAGTGAGGCTGCCGGGGCCAACGTCCTGACTTTC. Protein: CASSEAAGANVLTF.

This clone was observed a handful of times. The chain couples TRBV29-1 to TRBJ2-4, with no clear D. The CDR3 has 10 residues. The V end lost 5 bases, the J end lost 5 bases, and 4 bases lay between the germline ends. Per germline, CDR1 SQVTM and CDR2 ANQGSEA. The CDR3 coding sequence is TGCAGCGTTTTTCAAAACATTCAGTACTTC. Translated, it gives CSVFQNIQYF.

This clone was observed a handful of times. This chain connects TRBV10-3 to TRBJ1-2, with D possibly being TRBD1 (5 bases). Per germline, CDR1 ENHRY and CDR2 SYGVKD. Trimming pared 0 bases from V and 4 bases from J, leaving 12 bases between. The CDR3 runs 15 residues. The CDR3 sequence is CAISESGTGSYGYTF. Written as DNA, the CDR3 is TGTGCCATCAGTGAGTCAGGAACAGGCAGCTATGGCTACACCTTC.

The rearrangement uses TRBV11-2 and TRBJ2-5; D may be TRBD1 or TRBD2 (5 bases each). Per the germline V gene, CDR1 is SGHAT and CDR2 is FQNNGV. Trimming pared 3 bases from V and 2 bases from J, leaving 7 bases between. The CDR3 covers 13 residues. CDR3 amino acids: CASSFGGQETQYF. The CDR3 DNA sequence: TGTGCCAGCAGCTTTGGGGGACAAGAGACCCAGTACTTC. The variable domain in full, with the rest retrieved from reference TRBV11-2 and TRBJ2-5, is EAGVAQSPRYKIIEKRQSVAFWCNPISGHATLYWYQQILGQGPKLLIQFQNNGVVDDSQLPKDRFSAERLKGVDSTLKIQPAKLEDSAVYLCASSFGGQETQYFGPGTRLLVL.

This clone has more than one count but fewer than ten. V usage is TRBV7-2 and J usage is TRBJ2-1; D ambiguous. This CDR3 contains 12 residues. Trimming stripped 5 bases from V and 6 bases from J, with 8 bases between. Germline V gives CDR1 SGHTA, CDR2 FQGNSA. CDR3 coding DNA: TGTGCCAGCAGCCCCCCGTCCAATGAGCAGTTCTTC. Translation: CASSPPSNEQFF.